These 27 T cell receptor beta chains came from one sample sequenced in a study of memory CD4+ T cells and cytomegalovirus serostatus. The protocol was immunoSEQ multiplex PCR, while the TCRdb copy is restricted to in-frame clones and leaves out a portion. The sample holds about 100,000 clones, 80% seen once. The sort gate was single viable CD3+CD4+CD8-CD45RO+ cells for memory CD4+ T cells. Sequencing was done on a sample of memory CD4+ T cells from blood. The receptors derive from an adult in good health and CMV-seropositive.

This clone was seen a few times. This chain connects TRBV27 to TRBJ2-7; D perhaps matches TRBD1 (5 bases). The V gene's germline CDR1 is MNHEY and CDR2 SMNVEV (reference sequence). Deletions cut 2 bases from V and 5 bases from J, with 16 bases between. The CDR3 has 15 residues. DNA for the CDR3: TGTGCCAGCAGTTTAGCACCAGGGTGGGGTAACGAGCAGTACTTC. As protein: CASSLAPGWGNEQYF.

The chain is built from TRBV6-1 and TRBJ2-1, with 11 bases that match TRBD2. In germline, CDR1 is MNHNS, CDR2 SASEGT. This CDR3 region has 15 residues. J gave up 13 bases and V 4 bases, and 12 bases lay outside the gene matches. Here the CDR3 DNA reads TGTGCCAGCAGTGTCCCCTTAGCGGGAGGGCCTCTTCAGTTCTTC. Translating gives CASSVPLAGGPLQFF.

This sequence joins TRBV5-5 and TRBJ1-1; unclear D gene. Germline V CDR1 and CDR2: SGHKS, YYEKEE (reference sequence). The CDR3 covers 14 residues. V lost 4 bases to trimming and J lost 0 bases, with 10 bases between them. CDR3 protein: CASSGTAMNTEAFF. DNA for the CDR3: TGTGCCAGCAGCGGTACAGCTATGAACACTGAAGCTTTCTTT.

The chain employs TRBV4-2 and TRBJ2-7; no definite D call. The V end lost 7 bases, the J end lost 0 bases, and 13 bases lay between the germline ends. CDR3 length: 14 residues. CDR1 and CDR2 from the germline V gene are LGHNA and YNFKEQ. CDR3 residues: CASTLPQDSYEQYF. Written as DNA, the CDR3 is TGTGCCAGCACCCTCCCCCAGGACTCCTACGAGCAGTACTTC.

V and J are TRBV28 and TRBJ2-2, with TRBD2 matching over 10 bases. This CDR3 spans 17 amino acids. The germline V gene has CDR1 MDHEN and CDR2 SYDVKM. V lost 2 bases, J lost 6 bases, and 9 bases stayed unmatched. The CDR3 region has the DNA TGTGCCAGCAGTTTAGGCCTAGCGGGAGTGAAACCCGGGGAGCTGTTTTTT. Protein product: CASSLGLAGVKPGELFF.

Many counts were recorded for this clone. This specimen includes other DNA sequences encoding the same CDR3. The chain combines TRBV5-1 with TRBJ1-2, with D tentatively TRBD1 (5 bases). The CDR3 spans 13 residues. From germline, CDR1 is SGHRS and CDR2 YFSETQ. The V and J ends lost 5 bases and 6 bases respectively, with 14 bases between them. CDR3 protein: CASSRAPGDGYTF. CDR3 coding DNA: TGCGCCAGCAGTCGTGCCCCGGGGGATGGCTACACCTTC.

This clone was recorded only once. CDR3 sequence (DNA): TGTGCCAGCATAGGGGGACAGGGGACGGGTACGCAGTATTTT. Amino acid sequence: CASIGGQGTGTQYF. The V call is TRBV6-6, the J call TRBJ2-3; the match to TRBD1 covers 10 bases. CDR1 MNHNY and CDR2 SVGAGI come from the germline V gene (reference sequence). The trim removed 7 bases at V and 8 bases at J, leaving 9 bases unmatched. The CDR3 runs to 14 residues.

This clone was seen only once. V and J are TRBV14 and TRBJ2-5, with D possibly matching TRBD1 (6 bases). V was shortened by 8 bases and J by 0 bases, with 19 bases between the two germline ends. Germline-derived CDR1 and CDR2 are SGHDN and FVKESK. The CDR3 is made up of 16 amino acids. CDR3 sequence (DNA): TGTGCCAGCTCCCAAGGGGGTAGCGTAAACCAAGAGACCCAGTACTTC. Translated: CASSQGGSVNQETQYF.

In this sample, this clone turned up a few times. The gene calls are TRBV28 and TRBJ2-7, with TRBD2 matching over 7 bases. V shed 5 bases, J shed 3 bases, and the junction held 4 bases outside the gene matches. The CDR3 spans 13 residues. From germline, CDR1 is MDHEN and CDR2 SYDVKM. CDR3 loop: CASSGGGHYEQYF. CDR3 bases: TGTGCCAGCAGTGGGGGAGGGCACTACGAGCAGTACTTC.

J is TRBJ2-2 and V is TRBV19; 7 positions match TRBD2. There are 13 residues in the CDR3. After removal of 3 bases from V and 5 bases from J, the junction contained 0 bases not matched to a gene. The germline gives CDR1 LNHDA, CDR2 SQIVND (reference sequence). CDR3 amino acids: CASSMRETGELFF. In nucleotides, the CDR3 is TGTGCCAGTAGTATGCGGGAGACCGGGGAGCTGTTTTTT.

In DNA form, the CDR3 reads TGCGCCAGCAGACGGGACAGCTTTAATGAAAAACTGTTTTTT. It translates to CASRRDSFNEKLFF. The chain links TRBV5-1 to TRBJ1-4, with TRBD1 identical over 7 bases. The CDR3 is 14 residues long. Germline assignment: CDR1 SGHRS and CDR2 YFSETQ. With V trimmed by 5 bases and J by 4 bases, 5 bases remained unmatched.

The chain couples TRBV5-6 to TRBJ2-1; D may be TRBD1 or TRBD2 (5 bases each). V dropped 6 bases and J dropped 5 bases, with 12 bases sitting between them. Germline V CDR1 and CDR2: SGHDT, YYEEEE. This CDR3 has 13 residues. In DNA, the CDR3 is TGTGCCAGCACCCCGGGACCTAACAATGAGCAGTTCTTC. It codes for CASTPGPNNEQFF.

The chain has TRBV7-3 and TRBJ2-1; tentatively, D is TRBD2 (6 bases). The CDR3 extends over 15 amino acids. Germline V gene sequence: CDR1 SGHTA, CDR2 FQGTGA. V was clipped by 2 bases and J by 4 bases, with 12 bases between them. Here the CDR3 DNA reads TGTGCCAGCAGCTTAGTCTTCGGGACTTACAATGAGCAGTTCTTC. Translation gives CASSLVFGTYNEQFF.

This clone showed up just a few times. The rearrangement joins TRBV11-2 to TRBJ1-3; D might be TRBD1 (5 bases). Per germline, CDR1 SGHAT and CDR2 FQNNGV. With 2 bases removed from V and 3 bases from J, the gap between germline ends came to 5 bases. CDR3 length: 13 amino acids. The CDR3 loop reads CASSLQGGNTIYF. The DNA for the CDR3 is TGTGCCAGCAGCTTACAGGGTGGAAACACCATATATTTT.

This clone is a singleton in its sample. CDR3 protein: CASIDDHTRSDTQYF. The CDR3 DNA follows: TGTGCCAGCATCGACGACCATACAAGGTCAGATACGCAGTATTTT. The genes are TRBV11-2 and TRBJ2-3, with D unclear. Deletions cut 7 bases from V and 4 bases from J, with 18 bases between. Looked up from germline, CDR1 is SGHAT and CDR2 is FQNNGV. The CDR3 runs to 15 residues.

As to this clone: The identical CDR3 is also encoded by other nucleotide sequences in the sample. This chain links TRBV19 with TRBJ1-1; a possible D gene is TRBD1 (6 bases). The V end lost 3 bases, the J end lost 1 base, and 12 bases lay between the germline ends. The CDR3 has 15 amino acids. Germline values: CDR1 LNHDA, CDR2 SQIVND (reference sequence). CDR3: CASSIGGQRNTEAFF. CDR3 DNA: TGTGCCAGTAGTATTGGGGGACAAAGGAACACTGAAGCTTTCTTT.

This sequence joins TRBV5-1 and TRBJ2-5; D possibly corresponds to TRBD1 (5 bases). In germline, CDR1 is SGHRS, CDR2 YFSETQ. There are 14 residues in the CDR3. V was shortened by 4 bases and J by 5 bases, with 15 bases between the two germline ends. The CDR3 nucleotides are TGCGCCAGCAGCGTTACAGGACGCCATGAGACCCAGTACTTC. This sequence encodes CASSVTGRHETQYF.

The chain has TRBV7-2 and TRBJ2-1; D gene ambiguous. Trimming took off 6 bases at V and 6 bases at J, with 15 bases between the two ends. The CDR3 runs to 14 residues. In germline, CDR1 is SGHTA, CDR2 FQGNSA. As DNA, the CDR3 is TGTGCCAGCAGTCGTGACGGGTTATTCAATGAGCAGTTCTTC. Amino acid sequence: CASSRDGLFNEQFF. The full variable domain, in which reference TRBV7-2 and TRBJ2-1 provide the parts outside the CDR3, is GAGVSQSPSNKVTEKGKDVELRCDPISGHTALYWYRQSLGQGLEFLIYFQGNSAPDKSGLPSDRFSAERTGGSVSTLTIQRTQQEDSAVYLCASSRDGLFNEQFFGPGTRLTVL.

This clone was counted only a few times. V gene TRBV2 combines with J gene TRBJ1-2; possible D gene TRBD1, 5 bases. The CDR3 loop spans 14 amino acids. With 4 bases removed from V and 8 bases from J, the gap between germline ends came to 17 bases. Looked up from germline, CDR1 is SNHLY and CDR2 is FYNNEI. CDR3 region: CASSAQGPQGGYTF. CDR3 DNA: TGTGCCAGCAGTGCCCAAGGGCCCCAGGGCGGCTACACCTTC.

This clone was counted at least ten times. The chain has TRBV29-1 and TRBJ1-5; D is undetermined. This CDR3 region has 13 residues. Deletions cut 5 bases from V and 5 bases from J, with 13 bases between. Germline V gene lookup returns CDR1 SQVTM and CDR2 ANQGSEA. The chain's CDR3 is CSVRTPWDQPQHF. The DNA of the CDR3 is TGCAGCGTTCGGACTCCCTGGGATCAGCCCCAGCATTTT.

This clone was recorded only once. The CDR3: CASSPQPGRAGGYNEQFF. The DNA for the CDR3 is TGTGCCAGCAGCCCGCAGCCGGGCCGGGCGGGAGGGTACAATGAGCAGTTCTTC. This sequence joins TRBV7-3 and TRBJ2-1; 9 nucleotides agree with TRBD2. There are 18 residues in the CDR3. Looked up from germline, CDR1 is SGHTA and CDR2 is FQGTGA. V was pared by 5 bases and J by 4 bases, with 15 bases of the junction left unmatched.

V gene TRBV10-2 combines with J gene TRBJ1-2; perhaps TRBD1 as D (6 bases). CDR1 WSHSY and CDR2 SAAADI come from the germline V gene. Trimming took off 7 bases at V and 2 bases at J, with 14 bases between the two ends. This CDR3 contains 14 residues. Here the CDR3 reads CASKETGINYGYTF. The CDR3 region has the DNA TGCGCCAGCAAGGAAACAGGGATAAACTATGGCTACACCTTC.

The gene calls are TRBV7-2 and TRBJ2-1; D gene unclear. The CDR3 has 11 residues. Germline V gene data show CDR1 as SGHTA and CDR2 as FQGNSA. The V end lost 7 bases, the J end lost 6 bases, and 7 bases lay between the germline ends. CDR3 loop: CASMSLNEQFF. Written as DNA, the CDR3 is TGTGCCAGCATGTCCCTCAATGAGCAGTTCTTC.

The chain is built from TRBV28 and TRBJ1-2; a weak D match, TRBD1 (5 bases). V gave up 2 bases and J gave up 3 bases, with 7 bases separating them. The CDR3 spans 13 residues. Looked up from germline, CDR1 is MDHEN and CDR2 is SYDVKM. The CDR3 is CASSLRGYYGYTF. CDR3 DNA sequence: TGTGCCAGCAGTTTACGGGGGTACTATGGCTACACCTTC.

This chain joins TRBV6-5 and TRBJ1-6; a weak D match, TRBD1 (6 bases). CDR1 and CDR2 (germline): MNHEY, SVGAGI. The CDR3 spans 11 residues. Trimming left V 7 bases short and J 12 bases short, with 10 bases between. This chain's CDR3 is CASKLTGPLHF. In DNA, the CDR3 is TGTGCCAGCAAACTGACAGGACCCCTCCACTTT.

The V gene is TRBV19, the J gene TRBJ1-2; D unclear. Per germline, CDR1 LNHDA and CDR2 SQIVND (reference sequence). The CDR3 contains 16 residues. V was clipped by 3 bases and J by 1 base, with 15 bases between them. The chain's CDR3 is CASSMGVGNYNYGYTF. CDR3 bases: TGTGCCAGTAGTATGGGCGTCGGGAATTATAACTATGGCTACACCTTC.

The chain joins TRBV7-9 to TRBJ1-1, with 7 bases that match TRBD1. Germline CDR1 reads SEHNR; CDR2 reads FQNEAQ (reference sequence). The V gene end was trimmed by 5 bases and the J gene end by 1 base; junction bases not matched to a gene: 10. The CDR3 sequence is 16 residues long. The CDR3 nucleotides read TGTGCCAGCAGCCCGAGCAGGGGGAAGAGGAACACTGAAGCTTTCTTT. It translates to CASSPSRGKRNTEAFF.